Below are 13 T cell receptor beta chains sequenced from a single sample in a study of PD-1 blockade in classical Hodgkin lymphoma. Clones were sequenced by immunoSEQ multiplex PCR, and TCRdb holds only the in-frame ones, with some missing. The sample consists of 15,000 to 25,000 clones, about 88% of them appearing once. Noted time point: cycle 4 day 1 (C4D1), after less than seven weeks of nivolumab. Each patient's relapse followed autologous stem cell transplantation, and brentuximab vedotin exposure varied. The authors enriched CD8+ T cells from thawed PBMCs via magnetic negative selection. The sample was CD8+ T cells from blood, taken before the fourth cycle of nivolumab. These receptors came from a human donor with classical Hodgkin lymphoma.

The chain combines TRBV4-1 with TRBJ1-1; possible D gene TRBD1, 5 bases. Deletions cut 0 bases from V and 5 bases from J, with 13 bases between. This CDR3 is built from 15 residues. Germline assignment: CDR1 MGHRA and CDR2 YSYEKL. As DNA, the CDR3 is TGCGCCAGCAGCCAAGATAAGGGGCGCGGAACTGAAGCTTTCTTT. Translation gives CASSQDKGRGTEAFF.

V and J are TRBV5-1 and TRBJ2-5; 10 bases match TRBD1. The J call may not be correct, given that the DNA end is closer to TRBJ2-7. Germline CDR1 is SGHRS and CDR2 is YFSETQ. The CDR3 spans 14 residues. The CDR3 DNA reads TGCGCCAGCAGCATCTGGGACAGGGGTTACGAGCAGTACTTC. This encodes CASSIWDRGYEQYF.

The genes are TRBV5-5 and TRBJ1-5, with D unclear. The CDR3 sequence is 15 residues long. The ends were cut back, 1 base at V and 0 bases at J, with 8 bases in the middle. Germline lookup yields CDR1 SGHKS and CDR2 YYEKEE (reference sequence). The CDR3 loop is CASSLTHYSNQPQHF. In DNA, the CDR3 is TGTGCCAGCAGCTTGACTCATTATAGCAATCAGCCCCAGCATTTT.

This clone has a handful of counts. This sequence joins TRBV7-9 and TRBJ1-1; unclear D gene. With 1 base removed from V and 9 bases from J, the gap between germline ends came to 12 bases. Germline CDR1 reads SEHNR; CDR2 reads FQNEAQ (reference sequence). The CDR3 contains 13 residues. CDR3 in amino acids: CASSLDNRLKAFF. The CDR3 nucleotides are TGTGCCAGCAGCTTAGATAACCGACTGAAAGCTTTCTTT.

The chain joins TRBV7-2 to TRBJ2-3, with 8 bases fitting TRBD2. This CDR3 spans 14 amino acids. The junction had 2 bases not matched to a gene; V was cut back by 3 bases and J by 3 bases. Germline CDR1 reads SGHTA; CDR2 reads FQGNSA. The CDR3 spells CASSFGGGTDTQYF. The CDR3 nucleotides read TGTGCCAGCAGCTTCGGCGGGGGGACAGATACGCAGTATTTT.

This chain uses TRBV4-2 with TRBJ2-4, with D maybe TRBD1 (6 bases). The CDR3 runs to 17 residues. The germline V gene encodes CDR1 LGHNA and CDR2 YNFKEQ. V lost 4 bases to trimming and J lost 0 bases, with 16 bases between them. The CDR3 DNA sequence: TGTGCCAGCAGCCCGACTCAGGGGTCCTTAGCCAAAAACATTCAGTACTTC. Encoded protein: CASSPTQGSLAKNIQYF.

The genes are TRBV30 and TRBJ2-1; 9 bases are a match to TRBD1. With 5 bases clipped from V and 0 bases from J, the junction kept 5 bases outside the gene matches. Germline lookup yields CDR1 GTSNPN and CDR2 SVGIG (reference sequence). The CDR3 sequence is 15 residues long. Here the CDR3 reads CAWSSGQGSYNEQFF. In DNA form, the CDR3 reads TGTGCCTGGTCTTCGGGACAGGGCTCCTACAATGAGCAGTTCTTC.

This clone appeared a single time. The chain combines TRBV6-6 with TRBJ1-1; maybe TRBD1 (5 bases). The length of the CDR3 is 12 residues. Germline values: CDR1 MNHNY, CDR2 SVGAGI (reference sequence). V gave up 2 bases and J gave up 4 bases, with 5 bases separating them. The CDR3, as DNA: TGTGCCAGCAGTTACGGGGCCACTGAAGCTTTCTTT. This encodes CASSYGATEAFF.

The CDR3 coding sequence is TGTGCCAGCAGTCCCTCTCTAGCGGGCCTGCCCTACAATGAGCAGTTCTTC. Protein: CASSPSLAGLPYNEQFF. The V gene is TRBV27, the J gene TRBJ2-1, with 8 bases lining up with TRBD2. The ends lost 5 bases at V and 2 bases at J; junction bases unmatched: 11. Germline loops: CDR1 MNHEY, CDR2 SMNVEV (reference sequence). The CDR3 consists of 17 residues.

This chain links TRBV7-6 with TRBJ2-7; D perhaps matches TRBD1 (5 bases). Trimming cost V 1 base and J 3 bases, with 7 bases left between them. Germline V CDR1 and CDR2: SGHVS, FNYEAQ. The CDR3 extends over 13 amino acids. CDR3 loop: CASSLGRGYEQYF. In DNA form, the CDR3 reads TGTGCCAGCAGCTTAGGTAGGGGCTACGAGCAGTACTTC.

This sequence joins TRBV2 and TRBJ2-6; D is unresolved. This CDR3 spans 15 amino acids. V was trimmed by 3 bases and J by 7 bases, leaving 13 bases between them. The germline V gene has CDR1 SNHLY and CDR2 FYNNEI. CDR3 region: CASSDRYYEANVLTF. The CDR3 nucleotides read TGTGCCAGCAGTGACAGATACTACGAAGCCAACGTCCTGACTTTC.

J is TRBJ2-7 and V is TRBV18; D assignment may be TRBD1 or TRBD2 (5 bases each). This CDR3 is 15 amino acids long. Germline V gives CDR1 KGHSH, CDR2 LQKENI. The ends were cut back, 1 base at V and 0 bases at J, with 10 bases in the middle. CDR3 loop: CASSPRDDRSYEQYF. CDR3 in DNA: TGTGCCAGCTCACCACGGGACGATCGCTCCTACGAGCAGTACTTC.

The J gene is TRBJ2-1, the V gene TRBV5-4; 9 nucleotides line up with TRBD1. Trimming cost V 0 bases and J 8 bases; bases outside gene matches: 9. CDR3 length: 16 amino acids. Germline V gene data show CDR1 as SGHNT and CDR2 as YYREEE (reference sequence). CDR3 bases: TGTGCCAGCAGCTTGGCCCACAGGGGGCGGAGAGATGAGCAGTTCTTC. Translated, it gives CASSLAHRGRRDEQFF. Full variable domain (remainder filled in from reference TRBV5-4 and TRBJ2-1): ETGVTQSPTHLIKTRGQQVTLRCSSQSGHNTVSWYQQALGQGPQFIFQYYREEENGRGNFPPRFSGLQFPNYSSELNVNALELDDSALYLCASSLAHRGRRDEQFFGPGTRLTVL.